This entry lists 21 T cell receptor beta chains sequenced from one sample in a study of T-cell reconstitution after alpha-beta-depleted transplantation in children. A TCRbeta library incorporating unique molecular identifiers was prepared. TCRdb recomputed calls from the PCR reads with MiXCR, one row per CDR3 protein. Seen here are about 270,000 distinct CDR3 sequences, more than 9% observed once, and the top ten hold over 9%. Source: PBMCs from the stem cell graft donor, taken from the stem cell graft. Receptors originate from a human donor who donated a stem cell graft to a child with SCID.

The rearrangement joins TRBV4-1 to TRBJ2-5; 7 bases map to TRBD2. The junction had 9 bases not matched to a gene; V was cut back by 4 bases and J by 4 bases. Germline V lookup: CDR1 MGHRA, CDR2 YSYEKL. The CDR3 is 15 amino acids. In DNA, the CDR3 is TGCGCCAGCAGCCCACCCGGGACTACTGGAGAGACCCAGTACTTC. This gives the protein CASSPPGTTGETQYF.

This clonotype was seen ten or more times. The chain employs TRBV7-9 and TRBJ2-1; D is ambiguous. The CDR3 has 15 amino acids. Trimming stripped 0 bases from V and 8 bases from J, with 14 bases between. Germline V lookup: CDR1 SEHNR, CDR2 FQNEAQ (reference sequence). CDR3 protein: CASSLAQLSWDEQFF. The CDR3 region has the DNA TGTGCCAGCAGCTTAGCGCAGCTATCTTGGGATGAGCAGTTCTTC. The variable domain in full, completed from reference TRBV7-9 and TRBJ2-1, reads DTGVSQNPRHKITKRGQNVTFRCDPISEHNRLYWYRQTLGQGPEFLTYFQNEAQLEKSRLLSDRFSAERPKGSFSTLEIQRTEQGDSAMYLCASSLAQLSWDEQFFGPGTRLTVL.

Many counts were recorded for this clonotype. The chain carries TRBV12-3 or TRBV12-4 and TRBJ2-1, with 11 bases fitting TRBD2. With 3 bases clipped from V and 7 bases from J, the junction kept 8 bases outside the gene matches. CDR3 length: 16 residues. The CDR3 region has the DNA TGTGCCAGCAGTTTGCAGACTAGCGGGGAAACGAATGAGCAGTTCTTC. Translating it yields CASSLQTSGETNEQFF.

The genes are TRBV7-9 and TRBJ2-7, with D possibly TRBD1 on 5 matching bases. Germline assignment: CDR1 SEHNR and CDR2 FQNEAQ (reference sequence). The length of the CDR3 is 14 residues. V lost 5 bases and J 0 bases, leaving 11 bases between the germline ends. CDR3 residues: CASSDSIISYEQYF. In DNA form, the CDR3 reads TGTGCCAGCAGCGACAGTATAATCTCCTACGAGCAGTACTTC.

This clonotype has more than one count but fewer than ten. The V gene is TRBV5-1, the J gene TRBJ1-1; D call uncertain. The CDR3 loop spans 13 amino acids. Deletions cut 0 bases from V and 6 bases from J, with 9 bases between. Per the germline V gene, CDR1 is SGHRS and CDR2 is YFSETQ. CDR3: CASSLEGAAEAFF. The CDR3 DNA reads TGCGCCAGCAGCTTGGAGGGCGCTGCTGAAGCTTTCTTT.

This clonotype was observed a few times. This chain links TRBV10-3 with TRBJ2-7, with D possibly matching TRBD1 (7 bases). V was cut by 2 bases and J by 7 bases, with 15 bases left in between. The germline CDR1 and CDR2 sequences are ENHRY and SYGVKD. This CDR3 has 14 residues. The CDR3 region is CAISEGDSGGEQYF. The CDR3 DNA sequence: TGTGCCATCAGTGAGGGGGACTCAGGGGGAGAGCAGTACTTC.

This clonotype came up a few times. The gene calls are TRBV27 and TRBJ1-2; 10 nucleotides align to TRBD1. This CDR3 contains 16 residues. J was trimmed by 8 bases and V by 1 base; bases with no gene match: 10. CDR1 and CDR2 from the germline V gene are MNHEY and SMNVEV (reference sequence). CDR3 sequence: CASSLLSPGTGAGYTF. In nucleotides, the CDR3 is TGTGCCAGCAGTTTATTGAGCCCCGGGACAGGGGCCGGCTACACCTTC.

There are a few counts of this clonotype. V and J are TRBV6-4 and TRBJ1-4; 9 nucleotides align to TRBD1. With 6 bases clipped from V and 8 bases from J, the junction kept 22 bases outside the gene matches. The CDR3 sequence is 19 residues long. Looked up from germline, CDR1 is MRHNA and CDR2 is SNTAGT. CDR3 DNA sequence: TGTGCCAGCAGCTCAATCCGGGACAGGGCTTTTCGCCAGAGCGAAAAACTGTTTTTT. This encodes CASSSIRDRAFRQSEKLFF.

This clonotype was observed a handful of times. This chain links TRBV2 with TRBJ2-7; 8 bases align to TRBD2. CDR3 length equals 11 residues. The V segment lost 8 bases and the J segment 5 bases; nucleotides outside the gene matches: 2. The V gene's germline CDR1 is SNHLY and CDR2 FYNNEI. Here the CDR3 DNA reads TGTGCCAGCGGGACTAGAGACGAGCAGTACTTC. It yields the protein CASGTRDEQYF. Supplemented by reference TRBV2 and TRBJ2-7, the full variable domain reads EPEVTQTPSHQVTQMGQEVILRCVPISNHLYFYWYRQILGQKVEFLVSFYNNEISEKSEIFDDQFSVERPDGSNFTLKIRSTKLEDSAMYFCASGTRDEQYFGPGTRLTVT.

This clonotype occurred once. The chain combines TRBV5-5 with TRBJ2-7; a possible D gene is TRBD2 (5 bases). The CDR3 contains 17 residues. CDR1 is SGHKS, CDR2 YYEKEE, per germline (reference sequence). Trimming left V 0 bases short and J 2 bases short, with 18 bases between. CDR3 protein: CASSLELAATRPYEQYF. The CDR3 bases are TGTGCCAGCAGCTTGGAGCTAGCAGCCACCAGGCCCTACGAGCAGTACTTC.

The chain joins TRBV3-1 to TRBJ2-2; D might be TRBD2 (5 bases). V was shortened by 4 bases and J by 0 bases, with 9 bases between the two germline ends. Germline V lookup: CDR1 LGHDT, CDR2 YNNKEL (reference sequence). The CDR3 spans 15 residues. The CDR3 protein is CASSPGSANTGELFF. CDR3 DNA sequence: TGTGCCAGCAGCCCGGGGTCCGCGAACACCGGGGAGCTGTTTTTT.

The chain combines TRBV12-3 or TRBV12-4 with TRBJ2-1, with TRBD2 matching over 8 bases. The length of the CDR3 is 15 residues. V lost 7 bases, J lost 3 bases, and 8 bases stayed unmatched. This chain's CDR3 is CASIPIGGGYNEQFF. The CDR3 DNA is TGTGCCAGCATCCCAATCGGGGGGGGCTACAATGAGCAGTTCTTC.

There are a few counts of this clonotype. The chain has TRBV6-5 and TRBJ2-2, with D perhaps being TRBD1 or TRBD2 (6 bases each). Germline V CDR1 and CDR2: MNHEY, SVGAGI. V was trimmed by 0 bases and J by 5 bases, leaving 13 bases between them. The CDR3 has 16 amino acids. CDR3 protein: CASSYSEGVGTGELFF. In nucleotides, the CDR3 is TGTGCCAGCAGTTACTCGGAGGGGGTGGGGACCGGGGAGCTGTTTTTT.

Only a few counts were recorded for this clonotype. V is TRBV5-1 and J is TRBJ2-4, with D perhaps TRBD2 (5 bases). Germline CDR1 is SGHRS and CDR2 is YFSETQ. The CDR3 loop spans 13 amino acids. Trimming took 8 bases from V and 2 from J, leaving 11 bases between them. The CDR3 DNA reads TGCGCCAGTCACCGGGAATCCAAAAACATTCAGTACTTC. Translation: CASHRESKNIQYF.

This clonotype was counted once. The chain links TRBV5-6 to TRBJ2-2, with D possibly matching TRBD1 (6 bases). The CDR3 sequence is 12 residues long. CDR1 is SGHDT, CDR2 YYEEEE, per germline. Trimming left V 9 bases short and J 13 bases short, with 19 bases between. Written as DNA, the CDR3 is TGTGCCATTTTTCAGGGGCCTGCTTGGCTGTTTTTT. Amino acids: CAIFQGPAWLFF.

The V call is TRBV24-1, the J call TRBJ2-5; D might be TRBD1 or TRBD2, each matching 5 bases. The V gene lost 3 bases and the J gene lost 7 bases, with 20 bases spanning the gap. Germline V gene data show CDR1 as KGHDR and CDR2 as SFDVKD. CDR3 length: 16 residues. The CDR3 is CATSDGPVRAGGTQYF. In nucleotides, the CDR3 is TGTGCCACCAGTGATGGTCCTGTCAGGGCTGGGGGGACCCAGTACTTC.

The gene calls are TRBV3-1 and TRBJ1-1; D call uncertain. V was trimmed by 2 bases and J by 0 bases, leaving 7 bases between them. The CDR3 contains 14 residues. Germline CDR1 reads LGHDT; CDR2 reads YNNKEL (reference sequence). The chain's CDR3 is CASSQRRMNTEAFF. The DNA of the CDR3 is TGTGCCAGCAGCCAAAGACGAATGAACACTGAAGCTTTCTTT. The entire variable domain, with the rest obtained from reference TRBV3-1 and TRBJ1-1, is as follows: DTAVSQTPKYLVTQMGNDKSIKCEQNLGHDTMYWYKQDSKKFLKIMFSYNNKELIINETVPNRFSPKSPDKAHLNLHINSLELGDSAVYFCASSQRRMNTEAFFGQGTRLTVV.

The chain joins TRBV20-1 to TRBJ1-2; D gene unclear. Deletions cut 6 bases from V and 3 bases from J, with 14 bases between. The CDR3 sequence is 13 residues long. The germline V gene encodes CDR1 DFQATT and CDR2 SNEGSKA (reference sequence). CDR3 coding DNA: TGCAGTGCCGACAAGGCTAGGGACTATGGCTACACCTTC. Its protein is CSADKARDYGYTF.

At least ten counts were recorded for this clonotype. This CDR3 is CASTSGTGELFF. As DNA, the CDR3 is TGTGCCAGCACTTCTGGAACCGGGGAGCTGTTTTTT. The chain combines TRBV25-1 with TRBJ2-2; D not resolved. V gave up 7 bases and J gave up 5 bases, with 8 bases separating them. The germline CDR1 and CDR2 sequences are MGHDK and SYGVNS. CDR3 size: 12 residues. Based on the CDR3 plus reference TRBV25-1 and TRBJ2-2, the full variable domain is EADIYQTPRYLVIGTGKKITLECSQTMGHDKMYWYQQDPGMELHLIHYSYGVNSTEKGDLSSESTVSRIRTEHFPLTLESARPSHTSQYLCASTSGTGELFFGEGSRLTVL.

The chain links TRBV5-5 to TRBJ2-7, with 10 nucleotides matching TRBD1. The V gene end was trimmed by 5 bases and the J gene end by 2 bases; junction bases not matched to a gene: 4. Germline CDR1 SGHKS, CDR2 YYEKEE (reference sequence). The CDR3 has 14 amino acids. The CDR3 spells CASSGQGVTYEQYF. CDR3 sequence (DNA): TGTGCCAGCAGTGGACAGGGGGTGACCTACGAGCAGTACTTC.

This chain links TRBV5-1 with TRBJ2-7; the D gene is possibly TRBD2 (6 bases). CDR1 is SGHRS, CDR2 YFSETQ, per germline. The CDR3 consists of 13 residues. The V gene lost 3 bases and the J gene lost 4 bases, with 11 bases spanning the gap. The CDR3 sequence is CASSSVAGYEQYF. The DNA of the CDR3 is TGCGCCAGCAGCTCGGTTGCGGGGTACGAGCAGTACTTC. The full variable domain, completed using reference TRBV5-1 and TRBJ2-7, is KAGVTQTPRYLIKTRGQQVTLSCSPISGHRSVSWYQQTPGQGLQFLFEYFSETQRNKGNFPGRFSGRQFSNSRSEMNVSTLELGDSALYLCASSSVAGYEQYFGPGTRLTVT.